Presented here are 29 T cell receptor beta chains from one specimen sequenced in a study of shared clonotypes between healthy human individuals. Profiled with immunoSEQ multiplex PCR; TCRdb holds only in-frame clones, not every one. The sample has over 2 million clones; around 90% are singletons. Input material: naive CD4+ T cells from PBMCs. The subset was: CD45RA+ positively selected. Source of these receptors: a man aged 18 to 35 in good health. Some clones in this sample may be carry-over from other donors' samples.

The J gene is TRBJ1-5, the V gene TRBV28; TRBD1 aligns across 8 bases. The CDR3 is 15 amino acids. The V and J ends lost 4 bases and 0 bases, in that order; junction bases with no gene match: 2. Germline V gives CDR1 MDHEN, CDR2 SYDVKM. CDR3: CASSWTGISNQPQHF. In DNA form, the CDR3 reads TGTGCCAGCAGTTGGACAGGGATTAGCAATCAGCCCCAGCATTTT.

As regards this clone: Additional DNA sequences in this sample encode the identical CDR3. CDR3 protein: CASSHSGVSTDTQYF. The CDR3 DNA reads as TGTGCCAGCAGTCATAGCGGGGTCAGCACAGATACGCAGTATTTT. The chain is built from TRBV7-3 and TRBJ2-3; 8 bases align to TRBD2. The germline V gene encodes CDR1 SGHTA and CDR2 FQGTGA. The CDR3 is made up of 15 amino acids. V was pared by 6 bases and J by 0 bases, with 5 bases of the junction left unmatched.

V and J are TRBV19 and TRBJ1-5; 9 nucleotides match TRBD1. V gave up 5 bases and J gave up 5 bases; unmatched junction bases: 10. The CDR3 spans 16 residues. Per the germline V gene, CDR1 is LNHDA and CDR2 is SQIVND (reference sequence). The CDR3 DNA sequence: TGTGCCAGTAGTTTTGCGGGACAGGGAAGGTATCAGCCCCAGCATTTT. It yields the protein CASSFAGQGRYQPQHF.

This clone turned up a few times. Other DNA sequences of this sample code for an identical CDR3. The genes are TRBV7-9 and TRBJ1-1, with TRBD1 as a possible D gene (6 bases). Germline CDR1 SEHNR, CDR2 FQNEAQ (reference sequence). The length of the CDR3 is 13 residues. V lost 5 bases to trimming and J lost 7 bases, with 14 bases between them. The chain's CDR3 is CASSLEGGGEAFF. The DNA for the CDR3 is TGTGCCAGCAGCCTTGAGGGGGGCGGTGAAGCTTTCTTT.

The chain combines TRBV28 with TRBJ2-7, with D perhaps TRBD1 (7 bases). There are 17 residues in the CDR3. Germline V CDR1 and CDR2: MDHEN, SYDVKM. The V and J ends lost 3 bases and 3 bases respectively, with 21 bases between them. CDR3 bases: TGTGCCAGCAGTTTCACCACCCCAGGGGGGTTTGTCTACGAGCAGTACTTC. Amino acid sequence: CASSFTTPGGFVYEQYF.

This chain connects TRBV5-1 to TRBJ2-7; D is unresolved. Germline CDR1 is SGHRS and CDR2 is YFSETQ. CDR3 size: 14 residues. V shed 3 bases and J shed 0 bases, with 10 bases lying between them. The CDR3 loop is CASSWTVSSYEQYF. The CDR3 DNA sequence: TGCGCCAGCAGCTGGACCGTCAGCTCCTACGAGCAGTACTTC.

The gene calls are TRBV4-1 and TRBJ2-7, with D possibly being TRBD1 or TRBD2 (5 bases each). The CDR3 totals 13 residues. Germline V gene sequence: CDR1 MGHRA, CDR2 YSYEKL. V lost 0 bases and J lost 4, with 7 bases in between. CDR3 in amino acids: CASSQDGGYEQYF. DNA of the CDR3: TGCGCCAGCAGCCAAGATGGGGGATACGAGCAGTACTTC.

The CDR3 loop is CASSVGVLAEKLFF. As DNA, the CDR3 is TGTGCCAGCAGTGTGGGGGTGTTAGCTGAAAAACTGTTTTTT. The gene calls are TRBV2 and TRBJ1-4; possibly TRBD1 for D (5 bases). The CDR3 has 14 amino acids. V shed 4 bases and J shed 7 bases, with 13 bases lying between them. Germline V gene sequence: CDR1 SNHLY, CDR2 FYNNEI. Full variable domain (missing parts from reference TRBV2 and TRBJ1-4): EPEVTQTPSHQVTQMGQEVILRCVPISNHLYFYWYRQILGQKVEFLVSFYNNEISEKSEIFDDQFSVERPDGSNFTLKIRSTKLEDSAMYFCASSVGVLAEKLFFGSGTQLSVL.

The chain couples TRBV12-5 to TRBJ2-1; the match to TRBD2 covers 7 bases. The CDR3 spans 17 residues. From germline, CDR1 is LGHNT and CDR2 FRNRAP. Trimming at V came to 3 bases and at J to 0 bases, leaving 8 bases not matched to a gene. The CDR3 bases are TGTGCTAGTGGTTTTATTGGGAGGGGAAGCTCCTACAATGAGCAGTTCTTC. This encodes CASGFIGRGSSYNEQFF.

The gene calls are TRBV7-8 and TRBJ2-3; 12 bases align to TRBD2. CDR1 and CDR2 (germline): SGHVS, FQNEAQ. This CDR3 region has 21 residues. After removal of 2 bases from V and 0 bases from J, the junction contained 15 bases not matched to a gene. CDR3 in DNA: TGTGCCAGCAGCTTATACTCCCAACTAGCGGGAGGCAGGACTAGCACAGATACGCAGTATTTT. Translation gives CASSLYSQLAGGRTSTDTQYF. Full variable domain (rest looked up from reference TRBV7-8 and TRBJ2-3): GAGVSQSPRYKVAKRGQDVALRCDPISGHVSLFWYQQALGQGPEFLTYFQNEAQLDKSGLPSDRFFAERPEGSVSTLKIQRTQQEDSAVYLCASSLYSQLAGGRTSTDTQYFGPGTRLTVL.

The table lists this clone with a count of one. Different DNA sequences within this sample yield the same CDR3. The CDR3 region is CASSPRTGGNNEQFF. The CDR3 coding sequence is TGTGCCAGCAGCCCCCGGACAGGGGGCAACAATGAGCAGTTCTTC. The chain has TRBV9 and TRBJ2-1, with 11 nucleotides matching TRBD1. Germline CDR1 reads SGDLS; CDR2 reads YYNGEE. The CDR3 extends over 15 amino acids. With 4 bases clipped from V and 5 bases from J, the junction kept 5 bases outside the gene matches.

This chain joins TRBV5-1 and TRBJ2-7; D is unclear. The germline V and J ends were trimmed by 2 bases and 6 bases, with 12 bases remaining between them. The CDR3 has 13 amino acids. The germline V gene has CDR1 SGHRS and CDR2 YFSETQ. CDR3 in amino acids: CASSFEGKGEQYF. CDR3 nucleotide sequence: TGCGCCAGCAGCTTTGAAGGGAAGGGCGAGCAGTACTTC.

A few counts support this clone. Other nucleotide sequences in the sample specify the same CDR3. The chain has TRBV28 and TRBJ1-5, with 11 nucleotides matching TRBD1. CDR3 length equals 14 residues. Unmatched junction bases numbered 1, after V lost 4 bases and J lost 5 bases. The germline gives CDR1 MDHEN, CDR2 SYDVKM. The DNA of the CDR3 is TGTGCCAGCAGTTCGGGACAGGGGGATCAGCCCCAGCATTTT. Protein: CASSSGQGDQPQHF.

Concerning this clone: Within the sample, other DNA sequences also encode this same CDR3. The CDR3 region has the DNA TGTGCCAGTAGCCGACAGGGGGCTGGGAACACTGAAGCTTTCTTT. It is translated as CASSRQGAGNTEAFF. The V gene is TRBV19, the J gene TRBJ1-1; TRBD1 agrees at 10 bases. The V gene end was trimmed by 6 bases and the J gene end by 1 base; junction bases not matched to a gene: 5. The CDR3 contains 15 residues. Germline CDR1 reads LNHDA; CDR2 reads SQIVND (reference sequence).

The rearrangement joins TRBV4-2 to TRBJ2-2; a possible D gene is TRBD2 (6 bases). V lost 0 bases to trimming and J lost 7 bases, with 18 bases between them. This CDR3 is 17 amino acids long. Germline assignment: CDR1 LGHNA and CDR2 YNFKEQ. The DNA of the CDR3 is TGTGCCAGCAGCCAAGATACCGGGACTGCTGGGATCGGGGAGCTGTTTTTT. Translated, it gives CASSQDTGTAGIGELFF.

The chain carries TRBV9 and TRBJ1-2; no definite D call. Germline CDR1 is SGDLS and CDR2 is YYNGEE. V was cut by 0 bases and J by 2 bases, with 8 bases left in between. The CDR3 runs 14 residues. The CDR3 region is CASSVAGRNYGYTF. The CDR3 nucleotides are TGTGCCAGCAGCGTAGCGGGGAGGAACTATGGCTACACCTTC. Full variable domain (rest looked up from reference TRBV9 and TRBJ1-2): DSGVTQTPKHLITATGQRVTLRCSPRSGDLSVYWYQQSLDQGLQFLIQYYNGEERAKGNILERFSAQQFPDLHSELNLSSLELGDSALYFCASSVAGRNYGYTFGSGTRLTVV.

This chain connects TRBV19 to TRBJ1-5; no clear D. The CDR3 spans 15 residues. Trimming pared 3 bases from V and 3 bases from J, leaving 12 bases between. Germline V CDR1 and CDR2: LNHDA, SQIVND (reference sequence). The CDR3 protein is CASSIVRSYNQPQHF. The CDR3 region has the DNA TGTGCCAGTAGTATCGTCAGGAGCTACAATCAGCCCCAGCATTTT.

The sample holds a few counts of this clone. This rearrangement joins TRBV5-4 to TRBJ2-2; the D is unclear. Per the germline V gene, CDR1 is SGHNT and CDR2 is YYREEE (reference sequence). The CDR3 has 14 residues. Trimming left V 5 bases short and J 7 bases short, with 15 bases between. The CDR3 sequence is CASSRARLDGELFF. In DNA form, the CDR3 reads TGTGCCAGCAGTCGGGCCCGGTTGGACGGGGAGCTGTTTTTT.

This chain joins TRBV18 and TRBJ2-3; possibly TRBD1 for D (5 bases). Trimming took 3 bases from V and 2 from J, leaving 12 bases between them. Looked up from germline, CDR1 is KGHSH and CDR2 is LQKENI. The CDR3 has 15 residues. The CDR3 nucleotides read TGTGCCAGCTCACCCGTAGGGGCGCCCACAGATACGCAGTATTTT. It translates to CASSPVGAPTDTQYF.

The rearrangement links TRBV28 to TRBJ1-1, with TRBD1 matching 7 bases. The V and J ends lost 5 bases and 10 bases, in that order; junction bases with no gene match: 13. CDR1 is MDHEN, CDR2 SYDVKM, per germline. The CDR3 has 14 residues. In nucleotides, the CDR3 is TGTGCCAGCAGTCCCGTAGTGAGGGGGCGCAGAGCTTTCTTT. This translates into CASSPVVRGRRAFF. The full variable domain, in which reference TRBV28 and TRBJ1-1 provide the parts outside the CDR3, is DVKVTQSSRYLVKRTGEKVFLECVQDMDHENMFWYRQDPGLGLRLIYFSYDVKMKEKGDIPEGYSVSREKKERFSLILESASTNQTSMYLCASSPVVRGRRAFFGQGTRLTVV.

A word on this clone: This sample also contains other DNA sequences that code for the same CDR3. J is TRBJ2-3 and V is TRBV28; no clear D gene. Trimming shortened V by 8 bases and J by 1 base, and 7 bases separated the two germline ends. This CDR3 contains 12 residues. CDR1 is MDHEN, CDR2 SYDVKM, per germline. The CDR3 reads CASRLGTDTQYF. The CDR3 DNA reads as TGTGCCAGCCGACTCGGCACAGATACGCAGTATTTT. The variable domain in full, completed from reference TRBV28 and TRBJ2-3, reads DVKVTQSSRYLVKRTGEKVFLECVQDMDHENMFWYRQDPGLGLRLIYFSYDVKMKEKGDIPEGYSVSREKKERFSLILESASTNQTSMYLCASRLGTDTQYFGPGTRLTVL.

This chain connects TRBV5-1 to TRBJ2-5; D not resolved. Trimming shortened V by 2 bases and J by 1 base, and 9 bases separated the two germline ends. Germline V gene lookup returns CDR1 SGHRS and CDR2 YFSETQ. This CDR3 has 14 residues. As DNA, the CDR3 is TGCGCCAGCAGCTTATCCAGGATCCAAGAGACCCAGTACTTC. Residues: CASSLSRIQETQYF.

This chain uses TRBV7-9 with TRBJ2-2, with TRBD1 identical over 10 bases. V was pared by 5 bases and J by 6 bases, with 18 bases of the junction left unmatched. Germline V gene lookup returns CDR1 SEHNR and CDR2 FQNEAQ (reference sequence). This CDR3 has 19 residues. The CDR3 DNA sequence: TGTGCCAGCAGCGGCCGGGACAGGGGCCCCCTCAGGGGGTCCGGGGAGCTGTTTTTT. Translated, it gives CASSGRDRGPLRGSGELFF.

The CDR3 reads CATSRDRVRRVYSGELFF. CDR3 coding DNA: TGTGCCACCAGCAGAGATCGGGTCCGCAGGGTATATTCCGGGGAGCTGTTTTTT. The chain joins TRBV15 to TRBJ2-2; D might be TRBD1 (5 bases). The germline V gene has CDR1 LNHNV and CDR2 YYDKDF (reference sequence). With 0 bases removed from V and 6 bases from J, the gap between germline ends came to 20 bases. The CDR3 is made up of 18 amino acids.

J is TRBJ1-1 and V is TRBV9, with D perhaps matching TRBD1 (5 bases). CDR1 is SGDLS and CDR2 is YYNGEE in the germline V gene. The germline V and J ends were trimmed by 0 bases and 3 bases, with 18 bases remaining between them. The CDR3 covers 17 residues. The CDR3 reads CASSVAGGGSRDTEAFF. CDR3 nucleotides: TGTGCCAGCAGCGTAGCTGGGGGTGGCTCGAGGGACACTGAAGCTTTCTTT.

The chain joins TRBV4-3 to TRBJ2-7, with TRBD2 matching over 12 bases. Trimming removed 4 bases from V and 3 bases from J; junction bases left unmatched: 4. The CDR3 totals 15 residues. The germline gives CDR1 LGHNA, CDR2 YSLEER. The DNA of the CDR3 is TGCGCCAGCAGCCGGGGACTAGCGGGCAACTACGAGCAGTACTTC. Amino acid sequence: CASSRGLAGNYEQYF.

Comment on this clone: This sample includes further DNA sequences coding for the same CDR3. The chain employs TRBV30 and TRBJ2-3; D not certain. V was cut by 0 bases and J by 6 bases, with 7 bases left in between. The CDR3 runs 12 residues. The germline V gene has CDR1 GTSNPN and CDR2 SVGIG (reference sequence). Here the CDR3 reads CAWSVHRDTQYF. As DNA, the CDR3 is TGTGCCTGGAGTGTACATAGGGATACGCAGTATTTT.

The rearrangement joins TRBV9 to TRBJ1-4, with a possible D match to TRBD1 (6 bases). Trimming removed 0 bases at V and 9 bases at J, with 24 bases between. Germline V CDR1 and CDR2: SGDLS, YYNGEE. There are 18 residues in the CDR3. CDR3 residues: CASSVESGRGFTGQKLFF. DNA for the CDR3: TGTGCCAGCAGCGTAGAGTCGGGTCGGGGATTTACAGGGCAAAAACTGTTTTTT.

The gene calls are TRBV19 and TRBJ1-1, with unresolved D. V was pared by 6 bases and J by 1 base, with 12 bases between. The CDR3 spans 14 residues. Germline V gene data show CDR1 as LNHDA and CDR2 as SQIVND (reference sequence). The CDR3 DNA reads TGTGCCAGTAGCCTCGCATCGGGGAACACTGAAGCTTTCTTT. Residues: CASSLASGNTEAFF.